This passage covers 9 T cell receptor beta chains from one sample sequenced in a study of T-cell reconstitution after alpha-beta-depleted transplantation in children. TCRbeta library preparation incorporated unique molecular identifiers. Each CDR3 protein gets one entry after TCRdb re-called the PCR reads with MiXCR. The sample lists approximately 88,000 distinct CDR3 sequences, 12% occurring once. The sequencing used PBMCs from the stem cell graft donor, collected from the stem cell graft. All receptors derive from a human donor who donated a stem cell graft to a child with inherited bone marrow failure.

This clonotype was picked up a small number of times. The gene calls are TRBV11-3 and TRBJ2-7, with D unclear. V was clipped by 6 bases and J by 0 bases, with 12 bases between them. This CDR3 spans 14 amino acids. Germline loops: CDR1 SGHNT, CDR2 YENEEA. The CDR3, as DNA: TGTGCCAGCAGTCAAGGATTGAGCTCCTACGAGCAGTACTTC. It yields the protein CASSQGLSSYEQYF.

This clonotype came up many times. V gene TRBV5-8 combines with J gene TRBJ1-5, with TRBD1 matching over 8 bases. Unmatched junction bases numbered 9, after V lost 2 bases and J lost 8 bases. Germline assignment: CDR1 SGHTS and CDR2 YDEGEE. This CDR3 comprises 15 residues. As DNA, the CDR3 is TGTGCCAGCAGCTTCGGGGTGGGACAGGTGAAGCCCCAGCATTTT. This gives the protein CASSFGVGQVKPQHF.

The table lists this clonotype with many counts. The chain joins TRBV3-1 to TRBJ2-2; no firm D call. The CDR3 covers 14 residues. V gave up 4 bases and J gave up 1 base, with 7 bases separating them. Germline assignment: CDR1 LGHDT and CDR2 YNNKEL (reference sequence). The CDR3 region has the DNA TGTGCCAGCAGCCGATTCGGGAACACCGGGGAGCTGTTTTTT. Translating gives CASSRFGNTGELFF.

This clonotype appeared many times. The chain links TRBV7-2 to TRBJ2-5; 8 bases are shared with TRBD1. There are 14 residues in the CDR3. Trimming removed 2 bases from V and 5 bases from J; junction bases left unmatched: 4. Germline values: CDR1 SGHTA, CDR2 FQGNSA. The CDR3 sequence is CASSLRQGMETQYF. CDR3 nucleotides: TGTGCCAGCAGCTTACGACAGGGGATGGAGACCCAGTACTTC.

This clonotype was picked up many times. The chain employs TRBV2 and TRBJ2-3; D not resolved. The CDR3 consists of 11 residues. Germline V gene sequence: CDR1 SNHLY, CDR2 FYNNEI. Trimming shortened V by 2 bases and J by 5 bases, and 2 bases separated the two germline ends. The chain's CDR3 is CASSEQDTQYF. For the CDR3, the DNA is TGTGCCAGCAGTGAACAAGATACGCAGTATTTT.

This clonotype has at least ten counts. The J gene is TRBJ2-2, the V gene TRBV5-1, with D unresolved. V shed 0 bases and J shed 3 bases, with 12 bases lying between them. CDR1 and CDR2 from the germline V gene are SGHRS and YFSETQ. This CDR3 is 16 amino acids long. The CDR3 here is CASSLGPFRDTGELFF. The DNA of the CDR3 is TGCGCCAGCAGCTTGGGCCCATTCCGGGACACCGGGGAGCTGTTTTTT.

This clonotype came up many times. The chain joins TRBV12-3 or TRBV12-4 to TRBJ2-2; 11 bases fit TRBD2. This CDR3 comprises 16 residues. V dropped 6 bases and J dropped 1; count of bases not matched to a gene: 4. Here the CDR3 DNA reads TGTGCCAGCAGACAGGGACTAGCGGTGAACACCGGGGAGCTGTTTTTT. Encoded protein: CASRQGLAVNTGELFF.

This clonotype was counted ten times or more. J is TRBJ2-1 and V is TRBV10-3; 10 bases align to TRBD2. Germline-derived CDR1 and CDR2 are ENHRY and SYGVKD. This CDR3 region has 14 residues. V lost 10 bases and J lost 7; bases outside the gene matches: 10. The CDR3: CATLRSGGDNEQFF. CDR3 nucleotide sequence: TGTGCCACGCTGAGGAGCGGGGGGGATAATGAGCAGTTCTTC.

The table lists this clonotype with many counts. This sequence joins TRBV29-1 and TRBJ2-3; 12 bases line up with TRBD2. After removal of 7 bases from V and 5 bases from J, the junction contained 1 base not matched to a gene. CDR3 length equals 12 residues. Germline V gene sequence: CDR1 SQVTM, CDR2 ANQGSEA. This CDR3 reads CSETSGGDTQYF. The DNA of the CDR3 is TGCAGCGAGACTAGCGGGGGAGATACGCAGTATTTT.